A selection of T cell receptor beta chains follows, all from one sample in a study of T cell repertoires in cytomegalovirus infection. TCRdb re-derived calls from the reads in MiXCR, one entry per CDR3 protein. The data hold approximately 300,000 distinct CDR3 sequences, with about 28% observed a single time. For these TCRs, the target antigens are not known. This specimen consisted of cultured PBMCs, obtained from culture after CMV antigen stimulation. The receptor set was obtained from a human donor in good health (CMV status not recorded). Some clones in this sample may be carry-over from other donors' samples. Both conserved end residues are part of each CDR3. D genes are given only for firm matches. The size of a clone is reported for some rows only, either as once, few or many, or as a class for expanded clones.

J gene | clone size | D gene | V gene | CDR3 DNA | CDR3 protein
TRBJ2-1 | few | TRBD1 | TRBV12-3/TRBV12-4 | TGTGCCAGCAGTCCTGAAGGGGGCTATTACAATGAGCAGTTCTTC | CASSPEGGYYNEQFF
TRBJ1-2 | . | . | TRBV11-3 | TGTGCCAGCAGCGTCGGTGGCGGATCCTACTATGGCTACACCTTC | CASSVGGGSYYGYTF
TRBJ2-3 | . | . | TRBV2 | TGTGCCAGCAGCGCTCAATCGACCACAGATACGCAGTATTTT | CASSAQSTTDTQYF
TRBJ2-5 | few | . | TRBV11-2 | TGTGCCAGCAGCGCCAGGGTGGAAGGCGAGACCCAGTACTTC | CASSARVEGETQYF
TRBJ1-1 | few | TRBD1 | TRBV4-1 | TGCGCCAGCAGCATCCCGAAAGGACAGGGGAGGACTGAAGCTTTCTTT | CASSIPKGQGRTEAFF
TRBJ1-1 | . | TRBD1 | TRBV11-2 | TGTGCCAGCAGTACCCCACCGGGACAGGGGATAGTTTTGAACACTGAAGCTTTCTTT | CASSTPPGQGIVLNTEAFF
TRBJ1-5 | . | TRBD1 | TRBV5-1 | TGCGCCAGCAGCCCCTCAGGACAGGCGGCGGAGGCCCAGCATTTT | CASSPSGQAAEAQHF
TRBJ2-1 | . | . | TRBV24-1 | TGTGCCACCAGTGATAACCTCGTTCCCTTCGATGAGCAGTTCTTC | CATSDNLVPFDEQFF
TRBJ1-4 | few | . | TRBV25-1 | TGTGCCAGCAGTGAATCGGGGGACGTTAATGAAAAACTGTTTTTT | CASSESGDVNEKLFF
TRBJ2-3 | . | TRBD2 | TRBV3-1 | TGTGCCAGCAGCCTTCCCGGGACTAGCGGGAGGGCCCTTGTGACAGATACGCAGTATTTT | CASSLPGTSGRALVTDTQYF
TRBJ1-2 | few | TRBD1 | TRBV10-3 | TGTGCCATCAGCCGGACAGGGGCGATTAACTATGGCTACACCTTC | CAISRTGAINYGYTF
TRBJ1-3 | few | . | TRBV14 | TGTGCCAGCAGCCAAGAACAGGGCGTCTCTGGAAACACCATATATTTT | CASSQEQGVSGNTIYF
TRBJ1-4 | once | . | TRBV11-2 | TGTGCCAGCAGCTTAGCGGGTCATGAAAAACTGTTTTTT | CASSLAGHEKLFF
TRBJ2-3 | few | TRBD2 | TRBV6-8 | TGTGCCAGCAGTTACAGGGCTAGCGGGACAGATACGCAGTATTTT | CASSYRASGTDTQYF
TRBJ1-1 | . | . | TRBV19 | TGTGCCAGTAGTACAGGGCCCGCCACTGAAGCTTTCTTT | CASSTGPATEAFF
TRBJ1-6 | few | . | TRBV12-3/TRBV12-4 | TGTGCCAGCAGCTATGATGAGGGGAGGAATTCACCCCTCCACTTT | CASSYDEGRNSPLHF
TRBJ2-7 | few | . | TRBV29-1 | TGCAGCGTCAGAGGAGGGCTCCTCGAGCAGTACTTC | CSVRGGLLEQYF
TRBJ2-5 | . | TRBD1 | TRBV20-1 | TGCAGTGCTAGGTTGGACAGGGGAGAGACCCAGTACTTC | CSARLDRGETQYF
TRBJ1-2 | many | . | TRBV12-3/TRBV12-4 | TGTGCCAGCAGTTTAGGGGGAACTTATGGCTACACCTTC | CASSLGGTYGYTF
TRBJ1-1 | . | TRBD1 | TRBV7-8 | TGTGCCAGCAGCTACCCGACAGGGAACACTGAAGCTATCTTT | CASSYPTGNTEAIF
TRBJ1-1 | . | . | TRBV7-8 | TGTGCCAGCAGCGGGGAAGTTGAAGCTTTCTTT | CASSGEVEAFF
TRBJ1-1 | . | TRBD1 | TRBV19 | TGTGCCAGTAACGGTGGCAGGGGGAGGAACACTGAAGCTTTCTTT | CASNGGRGRNTEAFF
TRBJ2-3 | . | . | TRBV3-1 | TGTGCCAGCAGCCAAGATGTCCAGACAACTAGCACAGATACGCAGTATTTT | CASSQDVQTTSTDTQYF
TRBJ2-3 | many | TRBD2 | TRBV5-4 | TGTGCCAGCAGCTTAAAACTAGCGATGGGGAGCACAGATACGCAGTATTTT | CASSLKLAMGSTDTQYF
TRBJ1-1 | many | . | TRBV7-9 | TGTGCCAGCAGCTTAAGGAGGGGGACATCAACTGAAGCTTTCTTT | CASSLRRGTSTEAFF
TRBJ1-6 | . | . | TRBV10-3 | TGTGCCATCAGTGAGGTACAGGATTCACCCCTCCACTTT | CAISEVQDSPLHF
TRBJ2-5 | many | TRBD2 | TRBV11-2 | TGTGCCAGCAGCTTCCAGACCCTAGCGGGGGGCCAAGAGACCCAGTACTTC | CASSFQTLAGGQETQYF
TRBJ2-1 | . | . | TRBV7-9 | TGTGCCAGCAGCTTAACCACGGGGGTGGTCCTCAATGAGCAGTTCTTC | CASSLTTGVVLNEQFF
TRBJ2-2 | . | TRBD1 | TRBV6-6 | TGTGCCAGCAGTCTCGGGACAGCCGGGGAGCTGTTTTTT | CASSLGTAGELFF
TRBJ1-5 | . | . | TRBV10-3 | TGTGCCATCTCGGGACTGGACAATCAGCCCCAGCATTTT | CAISGLDNQPQHF
TRBJ1-5 | . | TRBD1 | TRBV6-1 | TGTGCCAGCAGCCGCGGACAGGGAAACAATCAGCCCCAGCATTTT | CASSRGQGNNQPQHF
TRBJ2-1 | . | . | TRBV19 | TGTGCCAGTAGGGAGGTTAATGAGCAGTTCTTC | CASREVNEQFF
TRBJ1-2 | few | . | TRBV6-5 | TGTGCCAGCAGTTATTTCTCCGGGAGTGGCTACACCTTC | CASSYFSGSGYTF
TRBJ2-6 | few | . | TRBV5-8 | TGTGCCAGCAGCTCCCGACAGGCTCTCTCTGGGGCCAACGTCCTGACTTTC | CASSSRQALSGANVLTF
TRBJ2-1 | many | TRBD2 | TRBV7-7 | TGTGCTAGCAGCTTAAAAACGGGACTAGCAGCCGGGAATGAGCAGTTCTTC | CASSLKTGLAAGNEQFF
TRBJ2-3 | few | . | TRBV11-3 | TGTGCCAGCAGCCGAAGCGGAGTTAGCACAGATACGCAGTATTTT | CASSRSGVSTDTQYF
TRBJ1-5 | . | . | TRBV7-9 | TGTGCCAGCAGCTTGAAGGGTTCAGCGCCCCAGCATTTT | CASSLKGSAPQHF
TRBJ2-1 | once | TRBD2 | TRBV11-2 | TGTGCCAGCAGCTTAACACTAGCGGGACGCCCGATTTACAATGAGCAGTTCTTC | CASSLTLAGRPIYNEQFF
TRBJ2-1 | . | . | TRBV20-1 | TGCAGTGCTAGAGATCCGTCCCAACGGCCGTGGTACAATGAGCAGTTCTTC | CSARDPSQRPWYNEQFF
TRBJ2-1 | few | . | TRBV7-8 | TGTGCCAGCAGCCCTTGGGTGGGGGTACAATACAATGAGCAGTTCTTC | CASSPWVGVQYNEQFF